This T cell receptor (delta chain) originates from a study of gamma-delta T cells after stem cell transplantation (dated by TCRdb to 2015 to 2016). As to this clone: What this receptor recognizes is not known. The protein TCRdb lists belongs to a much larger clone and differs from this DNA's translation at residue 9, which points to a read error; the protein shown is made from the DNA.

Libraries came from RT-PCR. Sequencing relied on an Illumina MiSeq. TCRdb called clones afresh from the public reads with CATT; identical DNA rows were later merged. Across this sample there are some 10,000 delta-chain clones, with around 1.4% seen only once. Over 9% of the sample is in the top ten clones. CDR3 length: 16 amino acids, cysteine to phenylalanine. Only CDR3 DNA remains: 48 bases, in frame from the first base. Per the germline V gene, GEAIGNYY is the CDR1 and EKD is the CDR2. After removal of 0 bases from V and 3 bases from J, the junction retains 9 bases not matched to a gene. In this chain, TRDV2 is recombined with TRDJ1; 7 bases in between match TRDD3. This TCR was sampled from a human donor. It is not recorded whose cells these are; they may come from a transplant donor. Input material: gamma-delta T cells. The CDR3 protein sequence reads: CACDTVGDMRADKLIF. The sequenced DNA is TGTGCCTGTGACACCGTAGGGGATATGCGCGCCGATAAACTCATCTTT.